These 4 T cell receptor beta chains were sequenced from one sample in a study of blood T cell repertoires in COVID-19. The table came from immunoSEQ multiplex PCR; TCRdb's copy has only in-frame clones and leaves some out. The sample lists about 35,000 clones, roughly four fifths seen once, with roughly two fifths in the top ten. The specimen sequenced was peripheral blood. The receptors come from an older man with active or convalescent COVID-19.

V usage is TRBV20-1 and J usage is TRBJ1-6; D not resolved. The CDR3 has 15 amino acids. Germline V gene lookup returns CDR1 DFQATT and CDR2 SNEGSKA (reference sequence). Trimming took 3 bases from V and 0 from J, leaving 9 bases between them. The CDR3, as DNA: TGCAGTGCTAGTCCCGGGAGCTCCTATAATTCACCCCTCCACTTT. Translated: CSASPGSSYNSPLHF.

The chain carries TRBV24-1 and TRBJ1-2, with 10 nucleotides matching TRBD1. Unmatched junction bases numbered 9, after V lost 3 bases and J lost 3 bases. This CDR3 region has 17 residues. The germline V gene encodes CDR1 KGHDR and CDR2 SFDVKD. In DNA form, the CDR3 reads TGTGCCACCAGTGATCCCTCGCCGGGACAGGGGTACTATGGCTACACCTTC. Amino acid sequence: CATSDPSPGQGYYGYTF.

As DNA, the CDR3 is TGTGCCAGTAGTATTTCGTCCCGGGGATCGAACAATGAGCAGTTCTTC. Residues: CASSISSRGSNNEQFF. The V gene is TRBV19, the J gene TRBJ2-1, with a possible D match to TRBD2 (5 bases). This CDR3 contains 16 residues. Per the germline V gene, CDR1 is LNHDA and CDR2 is SQIVND (reference sequence). The germline V and J ends were trimmed by 3 bases and 5 bases, with 17 bases remaining between them.

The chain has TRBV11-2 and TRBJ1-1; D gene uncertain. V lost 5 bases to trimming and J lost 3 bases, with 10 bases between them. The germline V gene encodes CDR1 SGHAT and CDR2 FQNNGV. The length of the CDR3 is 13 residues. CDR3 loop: CASSTRADTEAFF. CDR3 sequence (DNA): TGTGCCAGCAGCACGAGAGCGGACACTGAAGCTTTCTTT.